These 24 T cell receptor beta chains share one sample of origin, sequenced in a study of blood T cell repertoires in COVID-19. Profiled with immunoSEQ multiplex PCR; TCRdb holds only in-frame clones, not every one. The sample holds about 130,000 clones, about 79% seen once. The source material was peripheral blood. Receptors originate from a woman in her forties or fifties with acute or convalescent COVID-19.

This chain links TRBV5-1 with TRBJ1-1; possibly TRBD1 for D (6 bases). This CDR3 has 14 amino acids. V was trimmed by 2 bases and J by 5 bases, leaving 13 bases between them. From germline, CDR1 is SGHRS and CDR2 YFSETQ. The CDR3 loop is CASSLPGGGTEAFF. The CDR3 nucleotides are TGCGCCAGCAGCTTACCGGGGGGCGGAACTGAAGCTTTCTTT.

The V call is TRBV3-1 (or the pseudogene TRBV3-2), the J call TRBJ1-2, with D possibly being TRBD1 (5 bases). The CDR3 loop spans 14 amino acids. The V end was cut by 7 bases, the J end by 7 bases, with 19 bases between. Germline CDR1 LGHDT, CDR2 YNNKEL (reference sequence). Here the CDR3 DNA reads TGTGCCAGCACCGCCAGGGCGGTCGAAGGTGGCTACACCTTC. Translated: CASTARAVEGGYTF.

The chain uses TRBV29-1 and TRBJ2-3; tentatively, D is TRBD2 (6 bases). Germline V gives CDR1 SQVTM, CDR2 ANQGSEA. With 1 base removed from V and 2 bases from J, the gap between germline ends came to 16 bases. The CDR3 loop spans 16 amino acids. The CDR3 sequence is CSVEGGGDRSTDTQYF. For the CDR3, the DNA is TGCAGCGTTGAAGGGGGCGGGGACCGCTCCACAGATACGCAGTATTTT.

The genes are TRBV27 and TRBJ1-5; 7 bases align to TRBD1. This CDR3 is 14 amino acids long. The trim removed 6 bases at V and 1 base at J, leaving 3 bases unmatched. Germline V gene lookup returns CDR1 MNHEY and CDR2 SMNVEV (reference sequence). The CDR3 DNA reads TGTGCCAGCAGACAGGACAGGAGCAATCAGCCCCAGCATTTT. This gives the protein CASRQDRSNQPQHF.

The rearrangement links TRBV28 to TRBJ1-6; 7 nucleotides agree with TRBD1. This CDR3 has 15 amino acids. V shed 6 bases and J 10 bases; nucleotides not matched to a gene: 12. The V gene's germline CDR1 is MDHEN and CDR2 SYDVKM. The CDR3 protein is CASSFPDRAGSPLHF. CDR3 bases: TGTGCCAGCAGCTTCCCAGACAGGGCAGGATCACCCCTCCACTTT.

The V call is TRBV9, the J call TRBJ1-3, with a possible D match to TRBD1 (6 bases). Germline CDR1 is SGDLS and CDR2 is YYNGEE. The CDR3 is 15 amino acids. V was trimmed by 4 bases and J by 0 bases, leaving 11 bases between them. The CDR3 region has the DNA TGTGCCAGCAGCACCAGGGGCTTCTCTGGAAACACCATATATTTT. Amino acid sequence: CASSTRGFSGNTIYF. Based on the CDR3 plus reference TRBV9 and TRBJ1-3, the full variable domain is DSGVTQTPKHLITATGQRVTLRCSPRSGDLSVYWYQQSLDQGLQFLIQYYNGEERAKGNILERFSAQQFPDLHSELNLSSLELGDSALYFCASSTRGFSGNTIYFGEGSWLTVV.

V usage is TRBV3-1 (or the pseudogene TRBV3-2) and J usage is TRBJ1-1, with a weak D call TRBD1 (5 bases). This CDR3 has 14 residues. Germline CDR1 and CDR2: LGHDT and YNNKEL (reference sequence). Trimming cost V 2 bases and J 3 bases, with 10 bases left between them. The CDR3 bases are TGTGCCAGCAGCCAATCAGGGTTACACACTGAAGCTTTCTTT. As protein: CASSQSGLHTEAFF.

J is TRBJ1-2 and V is TRBV12-3 or TRBV12-4, with D hard to call. The V and J ends lost 1 base and 5 bases respectively, with 5 bases between them. This CDR3 region has 12 residues. Here the CDR3 reads CASSLGAYGYTF. CDR3 DNA sequence: TGTGCCAGCAGTTTAGGAGCGTATGGCTACACCTTC.

The V and J genes are TRBV19 and TRBJ1-1; 8 bases map to TRBD1. The CDR3 runs to 17 residues. V lost 3 bases, J lost 3 bases, and 12 bases stayed unmatched. Per germline, CDR1 LNHDA and CDR2 SQIVND (reference sequence). The CDR3 is CASSIRSGGVEDTEAFF. CDR3 bases: TGTGCCAGTAGTATTCGTTCAGGGGGCGTGGAGGACACTGAAGCTTTCTTT.

The genes are TRBV5-1 and TRBJ1-2, with TRBD1 identical over 8 bases. This CDR3 comprises 13 residues. With V trimmed by 4 bases and J by 8 bases, 7 bases remained unmatched. Germline V CDR1 and CDR2: SGHRS, YFSETQ. The CDR3 reads CASSTGTGTGYTF. CDR3 coding DNA: TGCGCCAGCAGCACTGGGACAGGCACCGGCTACACCTTC.

The chain combines TRBV28 with TRBJ2-6; TRBD1 agrees at 7 bases. The junction had 9 bases not matched to a gene; V was cut back by 7 bases and J by 0 bases. The germline V gene encodes CDR1 MDHEN and CDR2 SYDVKM. There are 17 residues in the CDR3. CDR3 coding DNA: TGTGCCAGCACCACTCGACAGGGACGCTCTGGGGCCAACGTCCTGACTTTC. Translating gives CASTTRQGRSGANVLTF.

The genes are TRBV30 and TRBJ2-7; D gene ambiguous. This CDR3 has 13 residues. V lost 0 bases to trimming and J lost 6 bases, with 12 bases between them. Germline CDR1 reads GTSNPN; CDR2 reads SVGIG (reference sequence). CDR3 sequence reads: CAWSVSLYREQYF. CDR3 nucleotides: TGTGCCTGGAGTGTATCCCTCTATCGCGAGCAGTACTTC.

The V call is TRBV28, the J call TRBJ2-7, with 8 bases matching TRBD1. This CDR3 is 17 amino acids long. Trimming cost V 3 bases and J 2 bases; bases outside gene matches: 12. CDR1 and CDR2 (germline): MDHEN, SYDVKM. The CDR3 loop is CASSFSTDRGRTYEQYF. CDR3 sequence (DNA): TGTGCCAGCAGTTTTTCCACTGACAGGGGAAGGACCTACGAGCAGTACTTC.

The rearrangement joins TRBV5-4 to TRBJ2-4; TRBD1 aligns across 8 bases. With 4 bases clipped from V and 7 bases from J, the junction kept 16 bases outside the gene matches. Germline loops: CDR1 SGHNT, CDR2 YYREEE (reference sequence). The CDR3 is 17 amino acids. This CDR3 reads CASSPGTGRPPGNIQYF. CDR3 bases: TGTGCCAGCAGCCCTGGGACAGGTCGACCACCCGGGAACATTCAGTACTTC.

The chain employs TRBV10-1 and TRBJ2-1, with 9 nucleotides matching TRBD2. Trimming at V came to 6 bases and at J to 6 bases, leaving 3 bases not matched to a gene. This CDR3 is 13 amino acids long. Germline V gene lookup returns CDR1 WNHNN and CDR2 SYGVQD (reference sequence). In nucleotides, the CDR3 is TGCGCCAGCAGCCGCGGGGGGGGCAATGAGCAGTTCTTC. This translates into CASSRGGGNEQFF.

V usage is TRBV9 and J usage is TRBJ2-1, with 10 bases matching TRBD2. The length of the CDR3 is 15 residues. Trimming took 4 bases from V and 7 from J; bases not matched to a gene: 8. Germline V CDR1 and CDR2: SGDLS, YYNGEE. CDR3 bases: TGTGCCAGCAGCTCCGATAGCGGGGGGTTTAATGAGCAGTTCTTC. Translated: CASSSDSGGFNEQFF.

This sequence joins TRBV5-4 and TRBJ1-2; TRBD1 aligns across 8 bases. Looked up from germline, CDR1 is SGHNT and CDR2 is YYREEE (reference sequence). The junction had 7 bases not matched to a gene; V was cut back by 5 bases and J by 7 bases. CDR3 length: 13 residues. The CDR3 loop reads CASSPGQGGGYTF. In nucleotides, the CDR3 is TGTGCCAGCAGTCCAGGACAGGGTGGTGGCTACACCTTC.

The gene calls are TRBV4-1 and TRBJ2-7; 9 nucleotides align to TRBD2. Trimming removed 1 base from V and 0 bases from J; junction bases left unmatched: 10. This CDR3 spans 18 amino acids. CDR1 and CDR2 (germline): MGHRA, YSYEKL. The CDR3 region is CASSQGVAGAPTSYEQYF. In DNA, the CDR3 is TGCGCCAGCAGCCAAGGAGTAGCGGGGGCGCCGACCTCCTACGAGCAGTACTTC.

The chain employs TRBV3-1 (or the pseudogene TRBV3-2) and TRBJ1-4; no definite D call. CDR1 is LGHDT and CDR2 is YNNKEL in the germline V gene (reference sequence). Trimming cost V 2 bases and J 8 bases, with 6 bases left between them. The CDR3 runs 12 residues. The CDR3 DNA reads TGTGCCAGCAGCCAATTCGAGGAAAAACTGTTTTTT. Amino acid sequence: CASSQFEEKLFF.

The chain carries TRBV19 and TRBJ1-1; 9 nucleotides line up with TRBD1. Germline V gives CDR1 LNHDA, CDR2 SQIVND (reference sequence). With V trimmed by 7 bases and J by 7 bases, 7 bases remained unmatched. The CDR3 covers 13 residues. CDR3 bases: TGTGCCAGTATCCCACGGGACAGGGATGAAGCTTTCTTT. Encoded protein: CASIPRDRDEAFF.

The rearrangement links TRBV10-2 to TRBJ1-1; no definite D call. This CDR3 comprises 11 residues. Trimming took off 2 bases at V and 8 bases at J, with 6 bases between the two ends. Germline CDR1 reads WSHSY; CDR2 reads SAAADI. CDR3 protein: CASSEGQEAFF. In DNA form, the CDR3 reads TGCGCCAGCAGTGAGGGGCAAGAAGCTTTCTTT.

This clone occurred once. The rearrangement uses TRBV2 and TRBJ1-5; the D gene is possibly TRBD1 (6 bases). The germline V and J ends were trimmed by 2 bases and 7 bases, with 15 bases remaining between them. Germline CDR1 SNHLY, CDR2 FYNNEI. The length of the CDR3 is 15 residues. The CDR3 sequence is CASSEPQGSGQPQHF. DNA for the CDR3: TGTGCCAGCAGTGAACCTCAGGGGAGTGGACAGCCCCAGCATTTT.

The gene calls are TRBV6-5 and TRBJ1-1; D not resolved. Trimming stripped 6 bases from V and 4 bases from J, with 12 bases between. Germline CDR1 is MNHEY and CDR2 is SVGAGI. The CDR3 totals 13 residues. CDR3 in amino acids: CASSAVGVTEAFF. The CDR3, as DNA: TGTGCCAGCAGCGCGGTTGGAGTCACTGAAGCTTTCTTT.

J is TRBJ1-2 and V is TRBV30, with 7 bases matching TRBD1. This CDR3 comprises 13 residues. The ends lost 5 bases at V and 7 bases at J; junction bases unmatched: 10. Germline CDR1 GTSNPN, CDR2 SVGIG (reference sequence). The CDR3 loop is CAWGPGTEGGYTF. CDR3 in DNA: TGTGCCTGGGGTCCCGGGACAGAAGGTGGCTACACCTTC.